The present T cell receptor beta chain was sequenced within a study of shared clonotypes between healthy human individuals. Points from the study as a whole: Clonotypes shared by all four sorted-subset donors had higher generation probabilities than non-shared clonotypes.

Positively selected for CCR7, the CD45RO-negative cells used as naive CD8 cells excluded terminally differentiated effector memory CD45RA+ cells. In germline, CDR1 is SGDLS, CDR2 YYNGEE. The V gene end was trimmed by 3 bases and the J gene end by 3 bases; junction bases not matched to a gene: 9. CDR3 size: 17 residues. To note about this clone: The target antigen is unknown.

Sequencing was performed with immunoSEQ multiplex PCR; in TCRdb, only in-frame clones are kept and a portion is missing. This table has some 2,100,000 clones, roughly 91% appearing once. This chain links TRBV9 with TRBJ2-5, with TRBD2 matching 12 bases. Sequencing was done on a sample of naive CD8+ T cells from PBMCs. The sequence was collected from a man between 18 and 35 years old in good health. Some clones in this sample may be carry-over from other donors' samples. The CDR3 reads CASSALVLAGGKETQYF. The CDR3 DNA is TGTGCCAGCAGCGCCCTAGTCCTAGCGGGAGGGAAAGAGACCCAGTACTTC.